This TCR beta chain was sequenced in a study of T cell repertoires in cytomegalovirus infection. Across the study: In public TCR beta signatures, there were indications of both CMV infection and matching HLA type. Study results and limitations: Frequencies of public TCR beta families were cumulated, and this identified carriers of CMV plus the relevant HLA. HLA-C-restricted CMV-specific TCR beta clonotypes prevailed in the ex vivo response.

On this clonotype itself: Antigen specificity is unknown.

TCRdb redid the calling of the reads with MiXCR, one entry per CDR3 protein. The table shows approximately 74,000 distinct CDR3 sequences, with around 37% occurring only once. Germline lookup yields CDR1 SGHVS and CDR2 FNYEAQ. Losses at the gene ends were 5 bases for V and 0 bases for J; bases not matched to a gene: 9. This CDR3 is 16 amino acids long. V usage is TRBV7-6 and J usage is TRBJ2-7, with 8 bases that match TRBD1. This material consisted of CD8+ T cells from cultured PBMCs, taken from culture after CMV antigen stimulation. The sequence came from a human donor in good health (CMV status not recorded). Some clones in this sample may be carry-over from other donors' samples. DNA of the CDR3: TGTGCCAGCAGCCCAACAGGGGGTTTTAGCTCCTACGAGCAGTACTTC. Its protein product is CASSPTGGFSSYEQYF. Full variable domain (rest looked up from reference TRBV7-6 and TRBJ2-7): GAGVSQSPRYKVTKRGQDVALRCDPISGHVSLYWYRQALGQGPEFLTYFNYEAQQDKSGLPNDRFSAERPEGSISTLTIQRTEQRDSAMYRCASSPTGGFSSYEQYFGPGTRLTVT.